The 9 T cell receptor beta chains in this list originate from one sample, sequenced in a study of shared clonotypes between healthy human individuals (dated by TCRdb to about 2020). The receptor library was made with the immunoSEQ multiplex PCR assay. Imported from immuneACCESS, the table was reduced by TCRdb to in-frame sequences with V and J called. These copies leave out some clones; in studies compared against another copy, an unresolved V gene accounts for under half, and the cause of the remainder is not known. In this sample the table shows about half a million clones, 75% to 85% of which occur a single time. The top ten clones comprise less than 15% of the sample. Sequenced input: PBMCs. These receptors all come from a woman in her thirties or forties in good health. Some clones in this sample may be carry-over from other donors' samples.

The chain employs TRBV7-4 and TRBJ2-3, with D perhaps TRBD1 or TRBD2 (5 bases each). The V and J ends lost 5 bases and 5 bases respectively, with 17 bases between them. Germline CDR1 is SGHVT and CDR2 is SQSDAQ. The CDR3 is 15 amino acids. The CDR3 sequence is CASSASGARGDTQYF. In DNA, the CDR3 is TGTGCCAGCAGCGCCTCCGGGGCGCGCGGAGATACGCAGTATTTT.

The CDR3 reads CASSLPDTAYEQYF. The CDR3 nucleotides read TGTGCCAGCAGTCTCCCGGACACCGCCTACGAGCAGTACTTC. V is TRBV6-5 and J is TRBJ2-7; a weak D match, TRBD1 (5 bases). Germline assignment: CDR1 MNHEY and CDR2 SVGAGI. This CDR3 has 14 amino acids. V lost 5 bases and J 2 bases, leaving 13 bases between the germline ends.

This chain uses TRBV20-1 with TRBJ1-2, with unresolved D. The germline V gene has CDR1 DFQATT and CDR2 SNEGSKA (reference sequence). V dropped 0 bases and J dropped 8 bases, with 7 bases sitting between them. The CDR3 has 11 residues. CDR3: CSARDPDGYTF. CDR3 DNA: TGCAGTGCTAGAGATCCAGACGGCTACACCTTC.

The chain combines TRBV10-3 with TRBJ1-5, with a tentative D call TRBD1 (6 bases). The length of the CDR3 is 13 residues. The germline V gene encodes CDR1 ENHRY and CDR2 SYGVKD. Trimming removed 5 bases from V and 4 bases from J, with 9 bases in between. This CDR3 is CAISTGNNQPQHF. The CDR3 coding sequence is TGTGCCATCAGTACAGGGAATAATCAGCCCCAGCATTTT.

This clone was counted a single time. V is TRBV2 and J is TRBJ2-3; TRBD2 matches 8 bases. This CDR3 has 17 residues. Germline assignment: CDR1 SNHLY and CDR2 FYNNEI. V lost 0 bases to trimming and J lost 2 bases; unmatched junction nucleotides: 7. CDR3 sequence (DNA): TGTGCCAGCAGTGAAGCGCTTACAGCGGGAGACACAGATACGCAGTATTTT. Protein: CASSEALTAGDTDTQYF.

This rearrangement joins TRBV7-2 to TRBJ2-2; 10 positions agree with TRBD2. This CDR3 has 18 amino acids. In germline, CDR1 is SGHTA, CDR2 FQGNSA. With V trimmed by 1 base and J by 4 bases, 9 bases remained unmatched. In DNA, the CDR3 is TGTGCCAGCAGCTTAGATGCTAGCGGGAGAGGAGGCACCGGGGAGCTGTTTTTT. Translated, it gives CASSLDASGRGGTGELFF.

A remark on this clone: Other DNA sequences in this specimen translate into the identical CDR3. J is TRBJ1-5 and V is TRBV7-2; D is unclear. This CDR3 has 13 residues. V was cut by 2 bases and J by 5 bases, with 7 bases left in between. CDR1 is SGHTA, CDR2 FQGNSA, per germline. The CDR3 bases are TGTGCCAGCAGCTTAATCAGAGATCAGCCCCAGCATTTT. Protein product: CASSLIRDQPQHF.

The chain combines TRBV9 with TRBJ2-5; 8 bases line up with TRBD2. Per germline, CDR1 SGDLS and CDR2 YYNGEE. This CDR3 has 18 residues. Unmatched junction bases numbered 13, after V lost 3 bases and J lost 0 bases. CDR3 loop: CASSARGSGIAYQETQYF. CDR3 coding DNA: TGTGCCAGCAGCGCCCGGGGTAGCGGGATCGCGTACCAAGAGACCCAGTACTTC. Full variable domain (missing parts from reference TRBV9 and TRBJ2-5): DSGVTQTPKHLITATGQRVTLRCSPRSGDLSVYWYQQSLDQGLQFLIQYYNGEERAKGNILERFSAQQFPDLHSELNLSSLELGDSALYFCASSARGSGIAYQETQYFGPGTRLLVL.

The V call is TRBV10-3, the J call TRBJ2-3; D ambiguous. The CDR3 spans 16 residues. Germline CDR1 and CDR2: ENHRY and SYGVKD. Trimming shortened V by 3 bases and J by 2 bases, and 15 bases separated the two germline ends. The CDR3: CAISEISWTITDTQYF. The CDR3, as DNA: TGTGCCATCAGTGAAATTTCTTGGACCATCACAGATACGCAGTATTTT.